This is a list of T cell receptor beta chains from one sample in a study of cytomegalovirus exposure and HLA in healthy donors. Assay used: immunoSEQ multiplex PCR; TCRdb lists only in-frame clones, some missing. The table lists some 160,000 clones, roughly 85% of them singletons, with 0.69% in the top ten. The material sequenced was PBMCs. These receptors originate from a woman between 40 and 55 years old in good health and CMV-seronegative. CDR3s include the opening cysteine and the closing phenylalanine or tryptophan. A D gene is named only where the DNA matches it firmly. The size entry is marked missing in some rows and otherwise reads once, few, many or a size class.

12	TRBD1	TRBV10-3	TRBJ2-7	NA	TGTGCCATCAGGAGGGACAGCGACGAGCAGTACTTC	CAIRRDSDEQYF
14	NA	TRBV10-3	TRBJ1-2	NA	TGTGCCATCAGTGAGTCCTCCGGGGGAGGCGGCTACACCTTC	CAISESSGGGGYTF
15	NA	TRBV5-1	TRBJ2-3	NA	TGCGCCAGCAGCTTGGCCGGCAGAGGCGGAGATACGCAGTATTTT	CASSLAGRGGDTQYF
15	NA	TRBV7-9	TRBJ1-3	few	TGTGCCAGCAGCTTTGAGGGCAGCTCTGGAAACACCATATATTTT	CASSFEGSSGNTIYF
14	NA	TRBV27	TRBJ2-3	NA	TGTGCCAGCAGTTTATCGAGGGCTCCGACCGCTCCGTATTTT	CASSLSRAPTAPYF
16	TRBD1	TRBV18	TRBJ2-1	few	TGTGCCAGCTCAATGGACAGGGTGGCCCTCTACAATGAGCAGTTCTTC	CASSMDRVALYNEQFF
12	NA	TRBV2	TRBJ2-5	NA	TGTGCCAGCAGACCAGAACAAGAGACCCAGTACTTC	CASRPEQETQYF
13	NA	TRBV18	TRBJ2-1	once	TGTGCCAGCTCACCACTCCTTTACAATGAGCAGTTCTTC	CASSPLLYNEQFF
12	NA	TRBV25-1	TRBJ1-1	NA	TGTGCCAGTACCCGAGGGAACACTGAAGCTTTCTTT	CASTRGNTEAFF
15	TRBD1	TRBV6-1	TRBJ1-2	NA	TGTGCCATACATTCCGGGACAGAATTCTTCTATGGCTACACCTTC	CAIHSGTEFFYGYTF
12	NA	TRBV7-9	TRBJ1-6	once	TGTGCCAGCAGCTTAACGGATTCACCCCTCCACTTT	CASSLTDSPLHF
15	TRBD1	TRBV28	TRBJ1-2	NA	TGTGCCAGCAGAAGAGACAGGGGTGTCCTCTATGGCTACACCTTC	CASRRDRGVLYGYTF
18	TRBD2	TRBV7-2	TRBJ2-5	NA	TGTGCCAGCAGCGTCTCTTCGGCAGCGGGGGCCAGGAAAGAGACCCAGTACTTC	CASSVSSAAGARKETQYF
12	NA	TRBV30	TRBJ2-7	NA	TGTGCCTGGAGAGCACGGGATCCACCCCAGTACTTC	CAWRARDPPQYF
16	NA	TRBV4-3	TRBJ2-5	NA	TGCGCCAGCAGCCAAGAGTACAGCGGACTGCTGGAGACCCAGTACTTC	CASSQEYSGLLETQYF
14	TRBD1	TRBV5-4	TRBJ1-5	once	TGTGCCAGCAGCTCCGACAGGGGAAATCAGCCCCAGCATTTT	CASSSDRGNQPQHF
11	NA	TRBV20-1	TRBJ2-1	NA	TGCAGGGGGACTCGCGGCAATGAGCAGTTCTTC	CRGTRGNEQFF
13	NA	TRBV30	TRBJ1-1	few	TGTGCCTGGAGTGTACGGGGGGGGGCTGAAGCTTTCTTT	CAWSVRGGAEAFF
13	NA	TRBV29-1	TRBJ1-2	NA	TGCAGCGTTGATCCAGTTACAAACTATGGCTACACCTTC	CSVDPVTNYGYTF
16	NA	TRBV6-4	TRBJ2-3	NA	TGTGCCAGCAGTGACCTACCCGGGCGGGTGACAGATACGCAGTATTTT	CASSDLPGRVTDTQYF
14	TRBD2	TRBV29-1	TRBJ2-3	NA	TGCAGCGCGGGAGGTAGCGGGGGCACAGATACGCAGTATTTT	CSAGGSGGTDTQYF
12	TRBD1	TRBV27	TRBJ2-4	NA	TGTGCCAGCAGGACAGGGGGCAATCCTCAGTACTTC	CASRTGGNPQYF
11	TRBD1	TRBV20-1	TRBJ1-5	NA	TGCAGTGCCACAGGGGACCAGCCCCAGCATTTT	CSATGDQPQHF
12	TRBD2	TRBV10-3	TRBJ2-7	NA	TGTGCCACGTTAATGGGGGGGAACGAGCAGTACTTC	CATLMGGNEQYF
15	TRBD2	TRBV6-5	TRBJ2-7	NA	TGTGCCAGCAGTTACTCTAGCGGGGGACACTACGAGCAGTACTTC	CASSYSSGGHYEQYF
14	NA	TRBV5-6	TRBJ1-2	NA	TGTGCCAGCAGCCCTTTACAGCGGGACTATGGCTACACCTTC	CASSPLQRDYGYTF
15	TRBD1	TRBV7-3	TRBJ2-1	NA	TGTGCCAGCAGCCGGGACGGGACAGCCTACAATGAGCAGTTCTTC	CASSRDGTAYNEQFF
15	NA	TRBV19	TRBJ1-2	few	TGTGCCACTAGGACCCGGTCCAATCTCAGGGATGGCTACACCTTC	CATRTRSNLRDGYTF
15	NA	TRBV7-9	TRBJ1-2	few	TGTGCCAGCAGCTTAGCGCAGGCAGCCAACTATGGCTACACCTTC	CASSLAQAANYGYTF
14	NA	TRBV30	TRBJ2-5	NA	TGTGCCTGGAGACCGCTGACCCCCGTAGGGGCCCAGTACTTC	CAWRPLTPVGAQYF
13	NA	TRBV14	TRBJ2-1	NA	TGTGCCAGCAGCCCCCGGAGGGTGGGTGAGCAGTTCTTC	CASSPRRVGEQFF
15	TRBD1	TRBV28	TRBJ2-7	NA	TGTGCCAGCAGTTCAACCGGGACAGTACCCTACGAGCAGTACTTC	CASSSTGTVPYEQYF
10	TRBD1	TRBV29-1	TRBJ1-2	NA	TGCAGCGAGCAGGGGGACGGCTACACCTTC	CSEQGDGYTF
12	NA	TRBV28	TRBJ1-2	NA	TGTGCCAGCAGTCTTGAGGGCTATGGCTACACCTTC	CASSLEGYGYTF
17	TRBD1	TRBV7-6	TRBJ2-3	once	TGTGCCAGCAGCTTAGAGTCTGGACAGGGGGTATCAGATACGCAGTATTTT	CASSLESGQGVSDTQYF
16	NA	TRBV19	TRBJ1-1	once	TGTGCCAGTAGTATAGTGGATTGGGGCCCCCGACCTGAAGCTTTCTTT	CASSIVDWGPRPEAFF
14	NA	TRBV5-1	TRBJ1-3	NA	TGCGCCAGCAGCTTGGAAGGCAGGGCGGACACCATATATTTT	CASSLEGRADTIYF
17	TRBD2	TRBV6-1	TRBJ2-3	NA	TGTGCCAGCAGTGATCCCCTTAGCGGGAGCTATGGAGATACGCAGTATTTT	CASSDPLSGSYGDTQYF
14	NA	TRBV30	TRBJ1-3	NA	TGTGCCTGGAGTCTCTCCCGCTCTGGAAACACCATATATTTT	CAWSLSRSGNTIYF
13	NA	TRBV29-1	TRBJ2-3	NA	TGCAGCGTCGAGCGGTCTAGCACAGATACGCAGTATTTT	CSVERSSTDTQYF
16	TRBD1	TRBV27	TRBJ2-2	NA	TGTGCCAGCAGTTTCCGAACCAAACAGGGGAGCGGGGAGCTGTTTTTT	CASSFRTKQGSGELFF
17	NA	TRBV25-1	TRBJ2-1	NA	TGTGCCAGCAGTGCACGCACAGGGACCTGGGGACACAATGAGCAGTTCTTC	CASSARTGTWGHNEQFF